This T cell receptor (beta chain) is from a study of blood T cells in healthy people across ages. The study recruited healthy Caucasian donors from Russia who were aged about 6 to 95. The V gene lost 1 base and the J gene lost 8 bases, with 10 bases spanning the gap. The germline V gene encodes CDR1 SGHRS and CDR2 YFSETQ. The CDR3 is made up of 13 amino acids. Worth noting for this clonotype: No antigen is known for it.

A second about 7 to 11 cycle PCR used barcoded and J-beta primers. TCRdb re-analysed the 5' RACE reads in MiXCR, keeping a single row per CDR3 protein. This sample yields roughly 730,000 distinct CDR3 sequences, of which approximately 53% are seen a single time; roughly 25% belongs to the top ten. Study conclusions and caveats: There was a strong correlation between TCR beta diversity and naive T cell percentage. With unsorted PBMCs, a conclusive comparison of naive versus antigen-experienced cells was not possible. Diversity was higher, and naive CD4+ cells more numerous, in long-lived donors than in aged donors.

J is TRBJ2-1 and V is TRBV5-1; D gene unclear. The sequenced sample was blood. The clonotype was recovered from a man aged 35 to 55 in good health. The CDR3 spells CASSLREWDEQFF. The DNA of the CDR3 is TGCGCCAGCAGCTTGAGAGAGTGGGATGAGCAGTTCTTC.